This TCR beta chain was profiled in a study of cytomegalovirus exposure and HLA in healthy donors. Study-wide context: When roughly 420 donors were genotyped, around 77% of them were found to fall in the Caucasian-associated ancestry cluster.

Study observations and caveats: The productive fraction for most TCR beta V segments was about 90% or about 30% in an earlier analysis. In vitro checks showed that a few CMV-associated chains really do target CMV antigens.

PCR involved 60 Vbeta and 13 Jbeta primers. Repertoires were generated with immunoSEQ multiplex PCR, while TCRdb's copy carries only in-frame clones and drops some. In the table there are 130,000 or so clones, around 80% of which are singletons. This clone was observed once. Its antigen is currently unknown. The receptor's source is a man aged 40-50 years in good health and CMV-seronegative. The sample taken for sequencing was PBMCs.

The chain's CDR3 is CASSPRDRDAGELFF. CDR3 nucleotide sequence: TGTGCCAGCAGCCCTAGGGACAGGGACGCCGGGGAGCTGTTTTTT. The V call is TRBV7-6, the J call TRBJ2-2, with TRBD1 identical over 9 bases. CDR3 length equals 15 residues. Germline loops: CDR1 SGHVS, CDR2 FNYEAQ. V dropped 5 bases and J dropped 6; count of bases not matched to a gene: 7.